Each of the 19 T cell receptor beta chains below was sequenced from the same sample in a study of blood T cell repertoires in COVID-19. TCRdb's copy holds only in-frame clones and misses some; the assay was immunoSEQ multiplex PCR. In the table there are about 190,000 clones, roughly 86% of which are singletons. Sequenced material: PBMCs or T cells enriched from blood (not recorded which). Receptors were obtained from a woman aged 40 to 50 in a cohort exposed to, infected with or recovered from COVID-19 (not recorded which).

The chain has TRBV5-4 and TRBJ1-1, with D tentatively TRBD1 (6 bases). In germline, CDR1 is SGHNT, CDR2 YYREEE (reference sequence). The CDR3 has 14 amino acids. With 0 bases removed from V and 1 base from J, the gap between germline ends came to 7 bases. This CDR3 reads CASSLGTANTEAFF. The CDR3 region has the DNA TGTGCCAGCAGCTTGGGGACAGCGAACACTGAAGCTTTCTTT.

The V call is TRBV12-3 or TRBV12-4, the J call TRBJ1-2; D unclear. Deletions cut 5 bases from V and 0 bases from J, with 7 bases between. The CDR3 loop spans 13 amino acids. Here the CDR3 DNA reads TGTGCCAGCAGTAGGACTACTAACTATGGCTACACCTTC. Protein: CASSRTTNYGYTF.

The CDR3 nucleotides read TGTGCCATCAGTGGGGGAACAGTTAGGACTAGCGGGAGCTACAATGAGCAGTTCTTC. This gives the protein CAISGGTVRTSGSYNEQFF. This chain uses TRBV10-3 with TRBJ2-1, with 13 bases lining up with TRBD2. CDR1 and CDR2 from the germline V gene are ENHRY and SYGVKD. There are 19 residues in the CDR3. After removal of 4 bases from V and 3 bases from J, the junction contained 12 bases not matched to a gene.

The genes are TRBV28 and TRBJ2-7, with 11 bases aligning to TRBD2. CDR3 length: 17 amino acids. Germline V gives CDR1 MDHEN, CDR2 SYDVKM. V was pared by 5 bases and J by 2 bases, with 11 bases of the junction left unmatched. This chain's CDR3 is CASSGIRFSGGAYEQYF. The CDR3 DNA reads TGTGCCAGCAGTGGGATTAGGTTTAGCGGGGGGGCCTACGAGCAGTACTTC.

The chain couples TRBV30 to TRBJ1-1; no clear D. CDR1 GTSNPN and CDR2 SVGIG come from the germline V gene (reference sequence). V was pared by 2 bases and J by 2 bases, with 3 bases between. The CDR3 loop spans 11 amino acids. The CDR3 region has the DNA TGTGCCTGGAGTCGTAACACTGAAGCTTTCTTT. Translated: CAWSRNTEAFF. Looking up the rest from reference TRBV30 and TRBJ1-1 gives the full variable domain: SQTIHQWPATLVQPVGSPLSLECTVEGTSNPNLYWYRQAAGRGLQLLFYSVGIGQISSEVPQNLSASRPQDRQFILSSKKLLLSDSGFYLCAWSRNTEAFFGQGTRLTVV.

This clone was picked up one time. This rearrangement joins TRBV7-2 to TRBJ1-2; a weak D match, TRBD1 (6 bases). The CDR3 spans 14 residues. Trimming cost V 1 base and J 4 bases, with 10 bases left between them. In germline, CDR1 is SGHTA, CDR2 FQGNSA. For the CDR3, the DNA is TGTGCCAGCAGCTTAGAGGGCAGGGGCTATGGCTACACCTTC. It encodes CASSLEGRGYGYTF.

The genes are TRBV7-9 and TRBJ2-1; 9 bases line up with TRBD2. The junction had 5 bases not matched to a gene; V was cut back by 5 bases and J by 0 bases. Germline CDR1 SEHNR, CDR2 FQNEAQ (reference sequence). The CDR3 has 16 amino acids. The CDR3 coding sequence is TGTGCCAGCAGCCCCTTAGCGGGAGCCTCCTACAATGAGCAGTTCTTC. Protein sequence: CASSPLAGASYNEQFF. The complete variable domain, with remaining parts taken from reference TRBV7-9 and TRBJ2-1, reads DTGVSQNPRHKITKRGQNVTFRCDPISEHNRLYWYRQTLGQGPEFLTYFQNEAQLEKSRLLSDRFSAERPKGSFSTLEIQRTEQGDSAMYLCASSPLAGASYNEQFFGPGTRLTVL.

CDR3 coding DNA: TGTGCCAGCAGTAACCAAGGACTAGCCCCGAGATACAATGAGCAGTTCTTC. Translating it yields CASSNQGLAPRYNEQFF. The chain carries TRBV6-2 or TRBV6-3 and TRBJ2-1; 8 nucleotides line up with TRBD2. With V trimmed by 5 bases and J by 4 bases, 13 bases remained unmatched. The CDR3 loop spans 17 amino acids. The germline CDR1 and CDR2 sequences are MNHEY and SVGEGT.

The chain carries TRBV25-1 and TRBJ1-1; a weak D match, TRBD1 (5 bases). Germline lookup yields CDR1 MGHDK and CDR2 SYGVNS. This CDR3 region has 13 residues. Trimming cost V 3 bases and J 9 bases, with 14 bases left between them. CDR3 in DNA: TGTGCCAGCAGTGATGGCGGACATACCAAAGCTTTCTTT. Translating gives CASSDGGHTKAFF.

The V call is TRBV7-9, the J call TRBJ2-7; D is perhaps TRBD1 (6 bases). Trimming pared 0 bases from V and 6 bases from J, leaving 12 bases between. The CDR3 has 14 residues. Germline V lookup: CDR1 SEHNR, CDR2 FQNEAQ (reference sequence). CDR3 nucleotide sequence: TGTGCCAGCAGCTTAGCTTCAACAGGGACCGAGCAGTACTTC. Its protein product is CASSLASTGTEQYF.

For the CDR3, the DNA is TGTGCCAGCAGCTCCGAGGCGAGGGGAAACACCATATATTTT. Amino acid sequence: CASSSEARGNTIYF. The chain combines TRBV2 with TRBJ1-3; no clear D gene. The CDR3 consists of 14 residues. V lost 6 bases to trimming and J lost 4 bases, with 13 bases between them. Germline V CDR1 and CDR2: SNHLY, FYNNEI.

This clone was detected once. The chain links TRBV7-9 to TRBJ1-1, with 8 positions matching TRBD1. The CDR3 covers 16 residues. Germline assignment: CDR1 SEHNR and CDR2 FQNEAQ (reference sequence). Germline trimming cut 5 bases from V and 1 base from J; bases unmatched to any gene: 9. The CDR3 region is CASSLPPTGGNTEAFF. In DNA, the CDR3 is TGTGCCAGCAGCCTTCCCCCTACAGGGGGGAACACTGAAGCTTTCTTT.

The chain couples TRBV4-1 to TRBJ2-7, with 7 bases fitting TRBD2. The CDR3 runs to 14 residues. V lost 1 base to trimming and J lost 3 bases; unmatched junction nucleotides: 3. CDR1 is MGHRA and CDR2 is YSYEKL in the germline V gene. CDR3 loop: CASSQGAGVYEQYF. Written as DNA, the CDR3 is TGCGCCAGCAGCCAAGGGGCGGGGGTCTACGAGCAGTACTTC.

The chain recombines TRBV29-1 with TRBJ1-1; a weak D match, TRBD1 (6 bases). The CDR3 sequence is 11 residues long. From germline, CDR1 is SQVTM and CDR2 ANQGSEA. Trimming took 8 bases from V and 4 from J, leaving 11 bases between them. CDR3 DNA sequence: TGCAGCATTGCAGGGGTCACTGAAGCTTTCTTT. It specifies CSIAGVTEAFF.

The chain uses TRBV3-1 (or the pseudogene TRBV3-2) and TRBJ2-5, with TRBD2 matching over 10 bases. This CDR3 contains 16 residues. Trimming cost V 6 bases and J 5 bases; bases outside gene matches: 12. Germline V gene sequence: CDR1 LGHDT, CDR2 YNNKEL (reference sequence). CDR3 sequence reads: CASSPGLADPRETQYF. The CDR3 coding sequence is TGTGCCAGCAGTCCCGGACTAGCGGACCCACGGGAGACCCAGTACTTC.

The V and J genes are TRBV7-8 and TRBJ1-5; D remains ambiguous. In germline, CDR1 is SGHVS, CDR2 FQNEAQ. The CDR3 runs to 13 residues. V lost 1 base and J 6 bases, leaving 7 bases between the germline ends. CDR3 region: CASSLVGSQPQHF. CDR3 DNA sequence: TGTGCCAGCAGCTTAGTGGGGAGTCAGCCCCAGCATTTT.

The chain couples TRBV25-1 to TRBJ2-3, with a tentative D call TRBD2 (5 bases). CDR1 is MGHDK and CDR2 is SYGVNS in the germline V gene. The CDR3 length is 16 residues. Trimming cost V 4 bases and J 3 bases, with 17 bases left between them. The DNA of the CDR3 is TGTGCCAGCAGTGGCCGGGCGGGTCTCGGGACAGATACGCAGTATTTT. This codes for CASSGRAGLGTDTQYF.

V is TRBV11-2 and J is TRBJ2-7; 12 bases match TRBD2. The CDR3 runs to 14 residues. In germline, CDR1 is SGHAT, CDR2 FQNNGV. With 7 bases clipped from V and 5 bases from J, the junction kept 6 bases outside the gene matches. The CDR3 is CASTGTSGLHEQYF. CDR3 DNA: TGTGCCAGCACCGGGACTAGCGGGCTCCACGAGCAGTACTTC. The entire variable domain, with the rest obtained from reference TRBV11-2 and TRBJ2-7, is as follows: EAGVAQSPRYKIIEKRQSVAFWCNPISGHATLYWYQQILGQGPKLLIQFQNNGVVDDSQLPKDRFSAERLKGVDSTLKIQPAKLEDSAVYLCASTGTSGLHEQYFGPGTRLTVT.

The V and J genes are TRBV4-1 and TRBJ1-1; maybe TRBD1 (6 bases). The V gene lost 0 bases and the J gene lost 4 bases, with 18 bases spanning the gap. CDR1 MGHRA and CDR2 YSYEKL come from the germline V gene. The CDR3 has 17 residues. The CDR3: CASSQDPVRGDGTEAFF. CDR3 sequence (DNA): TGCGCCAGCAGCCAAGATCCCGTCAGGGGAGATGGCACTGAAGCTTTCTTT.